The entry that follows covers one T cell receptor beta chain sequence. This sample stems from a study of blood T cell repertoires in COVID-19. Whole-study context: There were acute and convalescent COVID-19 samples, and they came from the United States, Italy and Spain.

In the source study's methods: Amplifying reference gene primers gave estimates of nucleated cell counts. This table comes from immunoSEQ multiplex PCR, and its TCRdb copy is limited to in-frame clones, with some not included. Clone size and V and J calls were adopted from that table, with D and trimming inferred from the DNA. The sample consists of over 200,000 clones, 88% of them appearing once. The germline gives CDR1 MNHEY, CDR2 SVGEGT. The CDR3 totals 15 residues. Trimming left V 2 bases short and J 2 bases short, with 9 bases between. This receptor was taken from a woman aged 55-69 years with acute or convalescent COVID-19. This chain uses TRBV6-2 or TRBV6-3 with TRBJ2-2, with TRBD1 as a possible D gene (6 bases). The source material was peripheral blood. The CDR3 loop is CASSYTGRNTGELFF. Here the CDR3 DNA reads TGTGCCAGCAGTTACACAGGGCGAAACACCGGGGAGCTGTTTTTT.